This TCR beta chain was recorded in a study of T cells in Graves' hyperthyroidism and ophthalmopathy. Study in general: Peripheral blood was drawn at first diagnosis, prior to all treatment.

This clonotype was seen at least ten times. Its antigen is unknown. General study results and limits: Expanded thyroid clonotypes (above 0.001) were mostly also found in blood.

Germline V lookup: CDR1 SGHVS, CDR2 FQNEAQ. V was clipped by 1 base and J by 3 bases; unmatched bases: 5. The CDR3 covers 16 residues. Each diagnosis drew on symptoms, thyroxine, TRAb, thyroid ultrasound and orbital computed tomography findings. The CDR3 regions of TCR beta were amplified from RNA transcripts. Using the HTBI primer set, a first-round RT-PCR was run on the TCR CDR3. TCRdb re-derived calls from the multiplex PCR reads in MiXCR, one entry per CDR3 protein. The sample yields a few hundred thousand distinct CDR3 sequences, 12% to 15% seen once. The chain recombines TRBV7-8 with TRBJ2-7, with 11 bases fitting TRBD1. The material sequenced was blood. The TCR was taken from a woman aged 18-35 years with Graves' hyperthyroidism. CDR3 loop: CASSLVGDRGSYEQYF. DNA of the CDR3: TGTGCCAGCAGCTTAGTGGGGGACAGGGGGAGCTACGAGCAGTACTTC.